Presented here are 4 T cell receptor beta chains from one specimen sequenced in a study of blood T cell repertoires in COVID-19. Profiled with immunoSEQ multiplex PCR; TCRdb holds only in-frame clones, not every one. Among 150,000 or so clones listed, approximately 87% were seen once. The sample taken for sequencing was peripheral blood. These receptors all stem from a woman between 70 and 85 years old with acute or convalescent COVID-19.

V usage is TRBV4-2 and J usage is TRBJ1-1, with a possible D match to TRBD1 (6 bases). CDR1 is LGHNA, CDR2 YNFKEQ, per germline. Between the trimmed V and J ends, which lost 2 bases and 5 bases, there was a span of 12 bases. The CDR3 extends over 14 amino acids. CDR3 sequence (DNA): TGTGCCAGCAGCCAACCCCAACAGGGTACTGAAGCTTTCTTT. Protein product: CASSQPQQGTEAFF.

The chain combines TRBV15 with TRBJ1-2; D perhaps matches TRBD1 (6 bases). Per the germline V gene, CDR1 is LNHNV and CDR2 is YYDKDF (reference sequence). This CDR3 spans 18 amino acids. V was cut by 5 bases and J by 4 bases, with 26 bases left in between. CDR3 in amino acids: CATSYRTGKVNTLYGYTF. Written as DNA, the CDR3 is TGTGCCACCAGCTATCGTACAGGGAAGGTCAATACCCTCTATGGCTACACCTTC.

The rearrangement joins TRBV7-2 to TRBJ2-3, with D perhaps matching TRBD1 (5 bases). The CDR3 is 14 amino acids. V was cut by 5 bases and J by 4 bases, with 13 bases left in between. Germline assignment: CDR1 SGHTA and CDR2 FQGNSA. The CDR3 reads CASSPEWGSDTQYF. CDR3 bases: TGTGCCAGCAGCCCGGAGTGGGGCTCAGATACGCAGTATTTT.

The chain carries TRBV5-1 and TRBJ2-2, with D possibly being TRBD1 (6 bases). Trimming took 5 bases from V and 0 from J, leaving 17 bases between them. The CDR3 loop spans 17 amino acids. Germline assignment: CDR1 SGHRS and CDR2 YFSETQ. CDR3 coding DNA: TGCGCCAGCAGTTACACACACGGGACAACGAACACCGGGGAGCTGTTTTTT. Encoded protein: CASSYTHGTTNTGELFF.